The sequence of this T cell receptor (beta chain) was determined in a study of pediatric ulcerative colitis. General study results and limits: Blood-rectal clonal overlap within each person was significantly higher in ulcerative colitis patients than controls.

About this clone itself: Its antigen is undetermined.

One to two pinch biopsies were taken from the rectum during colonoscopy. The assay was run at survey level. Sequencing depth was up to 500,000 reads per sample. Repertoires were generated with immunoSEQ multiplex PCR, while TCRdb's copy carries only in-frame clones and drops some. The sample consists of 36,000 or so clones, 73% of them appearing once. V lost 1 base, J lost 4 bases, and 10 bases lay in between. CDR3 length: 15 amino acids. The germline CDR1 and CDR2 sequences are SGHAT and FQNNGV. The clonotype comes from a boy aged 5-17 years with moderate ulcerative colitis. The V gene is TRBV11-2, the J gene TRBJ1-4, with D possibly matching TRBD1 (6 bases). The sample comprised gut tissue. The CDR3 DNA follows: TGTGCCAGCAGCTTAGTCAGGGGTGTTAATGAAAAACTGTTTTTT. Protein product: CASSLVRGVNEKLFF. The full variable domain, with the rest looked up from reference TRBV11-2 and TRBJ1-4, is EAGVAQSPRYKIIEKRQSVAFWCNPISGHATLYWYQQILGQGPKLLIQFQNNGVVDDSQLPKDRFSAERLKGVDSTLKIQPAKLEDSAVYLCASSLVRGVNEKLFFGSGTQLSVL.